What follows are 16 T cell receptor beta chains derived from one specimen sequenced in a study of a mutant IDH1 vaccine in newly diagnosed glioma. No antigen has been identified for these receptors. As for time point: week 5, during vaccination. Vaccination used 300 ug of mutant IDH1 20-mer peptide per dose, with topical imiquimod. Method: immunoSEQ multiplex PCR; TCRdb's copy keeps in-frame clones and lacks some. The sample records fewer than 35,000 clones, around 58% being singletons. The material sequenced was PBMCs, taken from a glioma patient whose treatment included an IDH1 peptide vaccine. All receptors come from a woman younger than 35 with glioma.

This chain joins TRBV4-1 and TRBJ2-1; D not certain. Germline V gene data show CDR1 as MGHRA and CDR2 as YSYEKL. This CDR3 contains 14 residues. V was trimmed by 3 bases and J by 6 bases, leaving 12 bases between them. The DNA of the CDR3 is TGCGCCAGCAGCCATTTCACTGGTGGCAATGAGCAGTTCTTC. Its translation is CASSHFTGGNEQFF.

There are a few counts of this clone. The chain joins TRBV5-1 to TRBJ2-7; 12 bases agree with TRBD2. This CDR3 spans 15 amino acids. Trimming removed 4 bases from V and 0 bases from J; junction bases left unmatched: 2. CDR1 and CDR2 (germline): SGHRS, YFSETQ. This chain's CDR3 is CASSTSGGNSYEQYF. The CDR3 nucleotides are TGCGCCAGCAGCACTAGCGGGGGGAACTCCTACGAGCAGTACTTC.

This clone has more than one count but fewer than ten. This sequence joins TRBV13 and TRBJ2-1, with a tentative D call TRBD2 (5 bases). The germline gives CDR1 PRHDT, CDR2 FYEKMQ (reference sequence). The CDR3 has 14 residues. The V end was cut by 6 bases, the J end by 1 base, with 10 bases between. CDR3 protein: CASSPSGSYNEQFF. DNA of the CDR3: TGTGCCAGCAGTCCGTCGGGGTCCTACAATGAGCAGTTCTTC.

The CDR3 nucleotides read TGTGCCAGCAGCATCCAACAGGGTGAAGCTTTCTTT. Its protein product is CASSIQQGEAFF. The rearrangement uses TRBV6-5 and TRBJ1-1; D possibly corresponds to TRBD1 (6 bases). Germline CDR1 and CDR2: MNHEY and SVGAGI. CDR3 size: 12 residues. Trimming shortened V by 6 bases and J by 7 bases, and 12 bases separated the two germline ends.

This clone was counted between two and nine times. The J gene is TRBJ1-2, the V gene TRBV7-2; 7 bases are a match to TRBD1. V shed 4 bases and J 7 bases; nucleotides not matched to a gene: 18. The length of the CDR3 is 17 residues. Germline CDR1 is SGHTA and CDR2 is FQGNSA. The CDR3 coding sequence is TGTGCCAGCAGCTCAGGCGCCGGGGCAGGGGGAAGTTTTGGCTACACCTTC. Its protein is CASSSGAGAGGSFGYTF.

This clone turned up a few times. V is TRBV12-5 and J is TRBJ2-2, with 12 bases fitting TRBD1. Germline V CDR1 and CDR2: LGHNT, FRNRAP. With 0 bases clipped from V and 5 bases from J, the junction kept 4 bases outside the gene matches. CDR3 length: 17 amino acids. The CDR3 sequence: CASGLVRDRGHTGELFF. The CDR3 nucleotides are TGTGCTAGTGGTTTGGTACGGGACAGGGGGCATACCGGGGAGCTGTTTTTT. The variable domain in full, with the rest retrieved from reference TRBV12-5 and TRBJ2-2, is DARVTQTPRHKVTEMGQEVTMRCQPILGHNTVFWYRQTMMQGLELLAYFRNRAPLDDSGMPKDRFSAEMPDATLATLKIQPSEPRDSAVYFCASGLVRDRGHTGELFFGEGSRLTVL.

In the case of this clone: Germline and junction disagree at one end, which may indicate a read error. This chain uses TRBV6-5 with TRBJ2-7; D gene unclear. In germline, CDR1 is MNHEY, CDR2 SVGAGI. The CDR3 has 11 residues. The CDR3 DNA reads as TGTGCCAGCAGTTACGGGTCCGAGCGGTACTTC. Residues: CASSYGSERYF.

For the CDR3, the DNA is TGTGCCAGCAGTTGGGGACCAGGAGCAAACTATGGCTACACCTTC. Encoded protein: CASSWGPGANYGYTF. This rearrangement joins TRBV27 to TRBJ1-2; TRBD1 might be the D (5 bases). The germline V gene has CDR1 MNHEY and CDR2 SMNVEV (reference sequence). This CDR3 has 15 amino acids. The ends were cut back, 4 bases at V and 2 bases at J, with 14 bases in the middle.

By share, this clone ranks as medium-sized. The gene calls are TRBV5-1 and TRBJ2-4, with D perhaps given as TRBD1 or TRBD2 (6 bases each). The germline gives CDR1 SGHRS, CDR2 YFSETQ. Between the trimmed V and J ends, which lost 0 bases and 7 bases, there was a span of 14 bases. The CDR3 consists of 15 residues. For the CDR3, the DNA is TGCGCCAGCAGCTTGGAGGGGGGCGTGAGGAACATTCAGTACTTC. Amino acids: CASSLEGGVRNIQYF.

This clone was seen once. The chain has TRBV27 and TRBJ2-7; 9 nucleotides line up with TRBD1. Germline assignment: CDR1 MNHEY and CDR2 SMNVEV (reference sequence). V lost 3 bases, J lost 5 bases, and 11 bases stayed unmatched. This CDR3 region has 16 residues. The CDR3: CASSLYAGQGSHEQYF. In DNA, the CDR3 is TGTGCCAGCAGTTTGTACGCGGGACAGGGTAGCCACGAGCAGTACTTC.

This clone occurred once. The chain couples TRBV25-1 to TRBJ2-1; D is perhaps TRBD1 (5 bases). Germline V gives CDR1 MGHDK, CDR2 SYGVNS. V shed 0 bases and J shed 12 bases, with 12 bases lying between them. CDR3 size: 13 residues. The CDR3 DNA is TGTGCCAGCAGTGAATACCAGGGCTTTGCGCAGTTCTTC. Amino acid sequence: CASSEYQGFAQFF.

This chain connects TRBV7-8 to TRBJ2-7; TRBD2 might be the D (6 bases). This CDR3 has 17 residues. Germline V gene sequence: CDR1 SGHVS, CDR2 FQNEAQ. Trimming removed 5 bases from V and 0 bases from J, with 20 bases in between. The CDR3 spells CASSPGTVESLSYEQYF. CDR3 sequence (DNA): TGTGCCAGCAGCCCGGGGACTGTTGAAAGCCTCTCCTACGAGCAGTACTTC.

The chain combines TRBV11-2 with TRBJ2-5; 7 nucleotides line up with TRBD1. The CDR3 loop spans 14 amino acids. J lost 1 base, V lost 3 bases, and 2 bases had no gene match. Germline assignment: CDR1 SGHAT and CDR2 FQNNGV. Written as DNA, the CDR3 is TGTGCCAGCAGCTTCAGACAGGGCCAAGAGACCCAGTACTTC. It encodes CASSFRQGQETQYF.

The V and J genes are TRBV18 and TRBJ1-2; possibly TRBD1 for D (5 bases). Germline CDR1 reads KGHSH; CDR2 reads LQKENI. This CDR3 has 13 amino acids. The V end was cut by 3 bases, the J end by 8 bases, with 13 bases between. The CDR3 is CASSPILGDGYTF. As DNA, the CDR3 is TGTGCCAGCTCACCTATTTTAGGGGACGGCTACACCTTC. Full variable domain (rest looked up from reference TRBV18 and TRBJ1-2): NAGVMQNPRHLVRRRGQEARLRCSPMKGHSHVYWYRQLPEEGLKFMVYLQKENIIDESGMPKERFSAEFPKEGPSILRIQQVVRGDSAAYFCASSPILGDGYTFGSGTRLTVV.

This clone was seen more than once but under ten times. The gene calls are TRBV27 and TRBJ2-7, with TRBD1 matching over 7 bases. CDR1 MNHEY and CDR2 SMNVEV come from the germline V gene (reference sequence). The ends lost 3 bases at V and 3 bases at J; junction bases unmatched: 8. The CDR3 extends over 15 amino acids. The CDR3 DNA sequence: TGTGCCAGCAGTTTCCCCGGGACAGTCAACTACGAGCAGTACTTC. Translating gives CASSFPGTVNYEQYF.

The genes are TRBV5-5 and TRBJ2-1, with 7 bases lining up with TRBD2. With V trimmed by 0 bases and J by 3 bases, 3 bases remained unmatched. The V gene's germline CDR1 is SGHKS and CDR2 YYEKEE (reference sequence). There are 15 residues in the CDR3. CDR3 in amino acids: CASSLALAVYNEQFF. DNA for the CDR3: TGTGCCAGCAGCTTGGCTCTAGCGGTCTACAATGAGCAGTTCTTC.